The following is a TCR beta chain sequence with its context. Its antigen is still unknown. This sample is drawn from a study of cytotoxic CD8 clonotypes in ibrutinib-treated CLL. Overall study: A mean of around 270,000 productive templates and approximately 100,000 productive rearrangements was obtained per sample.

Profiling relied on immunoSEQ multiplex PCR, and the TCRdb table lists in-frame clones only, not all of them. The table has around 150,000 clones, 81% seen once. The CDR3 extends over 19 amino acids. Germline V gives CDR1 LGHNA, CDR2 YNFKEQ. The junction had 10 bases not matched to a gene; V was cut back by 0 bases and J by 0 bases. Study-level findings and limits: An increase in clonality occurred at ibrutinib response, followed by a return toward baseline at progression. Public clonotypes, an uncommon group, contracted or remained stable on treatment.

Sequencing was performed on PBMCs, taken after 12 months of ibrutinib treatment. The receptor was isolated from a human donor with chronic lymphocytic leukemia. The J gene is TRBJ1-2, the V gene TRBV4-2, with 10 bases aligning to TRBD1. The CDR3 nucleotides read TGTGCCAGCAGCCAAGAAATAGACAGGGGGCCAGCAGCTAACTATGGCTACACCTTC. It codes for CASSQEIDRGPAANYGYTF.